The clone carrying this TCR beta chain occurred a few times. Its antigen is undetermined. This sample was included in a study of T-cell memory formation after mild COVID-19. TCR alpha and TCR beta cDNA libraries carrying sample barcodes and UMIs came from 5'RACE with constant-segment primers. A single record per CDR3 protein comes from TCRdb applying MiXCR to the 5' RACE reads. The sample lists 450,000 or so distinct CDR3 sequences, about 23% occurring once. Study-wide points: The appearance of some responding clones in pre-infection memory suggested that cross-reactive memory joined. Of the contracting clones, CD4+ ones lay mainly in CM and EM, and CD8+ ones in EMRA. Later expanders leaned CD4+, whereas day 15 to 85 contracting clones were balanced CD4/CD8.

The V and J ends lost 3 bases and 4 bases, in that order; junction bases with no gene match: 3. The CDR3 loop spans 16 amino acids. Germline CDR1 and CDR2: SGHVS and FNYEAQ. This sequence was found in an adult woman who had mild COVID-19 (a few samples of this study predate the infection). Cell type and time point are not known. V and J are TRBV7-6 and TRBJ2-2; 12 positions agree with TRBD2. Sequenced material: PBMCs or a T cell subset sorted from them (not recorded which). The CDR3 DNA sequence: TGTGCCAGCAGCTTCGCTAGCGGGGGGGTCACCGGGGAGCTGTTTTTT. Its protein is CASSFASGGVTGELFF.